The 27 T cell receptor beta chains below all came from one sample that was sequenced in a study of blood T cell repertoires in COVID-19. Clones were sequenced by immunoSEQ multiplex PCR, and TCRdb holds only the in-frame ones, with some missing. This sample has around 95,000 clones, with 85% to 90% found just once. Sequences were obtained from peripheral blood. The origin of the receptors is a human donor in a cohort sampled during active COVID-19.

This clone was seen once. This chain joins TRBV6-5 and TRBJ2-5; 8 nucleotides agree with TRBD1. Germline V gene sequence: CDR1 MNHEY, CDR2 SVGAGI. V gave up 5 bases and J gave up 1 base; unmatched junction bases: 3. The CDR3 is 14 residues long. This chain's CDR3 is CASSTGQGQETQYF. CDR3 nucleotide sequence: TGTGCCAGCAGTACAGGACAGGGCCAAGAGACCCAGTACTTC.

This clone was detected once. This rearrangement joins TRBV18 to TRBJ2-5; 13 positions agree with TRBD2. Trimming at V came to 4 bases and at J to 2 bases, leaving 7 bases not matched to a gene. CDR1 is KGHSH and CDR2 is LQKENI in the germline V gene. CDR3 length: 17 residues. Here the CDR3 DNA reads TGTGCCAGCTCACTCAGGACTAGCGGGAGACGTCAAGAGACCCAGTACTTC. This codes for CASSLRTSGRRQETQYF.

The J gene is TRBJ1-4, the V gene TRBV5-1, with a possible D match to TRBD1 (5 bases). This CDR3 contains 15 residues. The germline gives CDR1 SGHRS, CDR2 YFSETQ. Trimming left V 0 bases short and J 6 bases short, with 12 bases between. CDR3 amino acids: CASSLEATVDEKLFF. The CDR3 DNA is TGCGCCAGCAGCTTGGAGGCGACAGTCGATGAAAAACTGTTTTTT.

This CDR3 reads CASSYDSGGGSYEQYF. The DNA for the CDR3 is TGCGCCAGCAGCTATGACTCAGGGGGAGGTTCCTACGAGCAGTACTTC. The chain has TRBV5-1 and TRBJ2-7, with D possibly matching TRBD1 (7 bases). CDR1 is SGHRS and CDR2 is YFSETQ in the germline V gene. This CDR3 contains 16 residues. The V gene lost 3 bases and the J gene lost 1 base, with 17 bases spanning the gap.

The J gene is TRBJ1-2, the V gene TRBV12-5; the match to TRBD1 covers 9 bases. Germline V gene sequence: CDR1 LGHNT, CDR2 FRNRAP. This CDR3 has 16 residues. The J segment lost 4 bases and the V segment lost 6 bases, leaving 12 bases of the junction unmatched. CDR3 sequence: CASGTVLGQGPYGYTF. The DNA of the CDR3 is TGTGCTAGTGGGACCGTGCTGGGACAGGGTCCCTATGGCTACACCTTC.

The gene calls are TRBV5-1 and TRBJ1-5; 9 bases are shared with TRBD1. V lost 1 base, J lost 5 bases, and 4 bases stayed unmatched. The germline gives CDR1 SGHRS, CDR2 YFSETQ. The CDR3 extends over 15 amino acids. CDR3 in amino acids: CASSLTGGRDQPQHF. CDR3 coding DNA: TGCGCCAGCAGCTTGACAGGGGGCCGTGATCAGCCCCAGCATTTT. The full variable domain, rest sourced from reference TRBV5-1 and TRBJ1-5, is KAGVTQTPRYLIKTRGQQVTLSCSPISGHRSVSWYQQTPGQGLQFLFEYFSETQRNKGNFPGRFSGRQFSNSRSEMNVSTLELGDSALYLCASSLTGGRDQPQHFGDGTRLSIL.

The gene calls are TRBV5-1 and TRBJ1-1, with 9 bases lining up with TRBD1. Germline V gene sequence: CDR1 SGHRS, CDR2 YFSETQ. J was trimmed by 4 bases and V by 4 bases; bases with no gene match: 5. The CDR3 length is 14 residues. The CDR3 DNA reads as TGCGCCAGCAGCGGGGGACAGGGACTCACTGAAGCTTTCTTT. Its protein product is CASSGGQGLTEAFF.

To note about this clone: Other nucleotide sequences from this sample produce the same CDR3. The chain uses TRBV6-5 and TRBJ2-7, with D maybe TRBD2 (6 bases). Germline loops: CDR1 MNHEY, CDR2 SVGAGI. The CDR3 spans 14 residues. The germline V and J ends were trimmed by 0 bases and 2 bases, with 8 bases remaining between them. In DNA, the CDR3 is TGTGCCAGCAGTTACTCCGGGGGACCCTACGAGCAGTACTTC. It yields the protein CASSYSGGPYEQYF.

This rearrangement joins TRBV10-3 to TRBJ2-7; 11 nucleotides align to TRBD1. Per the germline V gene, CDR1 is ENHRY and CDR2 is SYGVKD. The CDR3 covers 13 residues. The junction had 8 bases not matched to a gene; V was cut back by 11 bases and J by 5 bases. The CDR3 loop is CASGGQGDHEQYF. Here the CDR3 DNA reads TGTGCCTCGGGGGGACAGGGGGACCACGAGCAGTACTTC.

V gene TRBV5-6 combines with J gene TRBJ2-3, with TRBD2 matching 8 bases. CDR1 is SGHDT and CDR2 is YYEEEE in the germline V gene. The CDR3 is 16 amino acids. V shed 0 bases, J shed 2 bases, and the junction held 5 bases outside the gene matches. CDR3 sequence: CASSLAASGFTDTQYF. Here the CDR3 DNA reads TGTGCCAGCAGCTTGGCCGCTAGCGGGTTCACAGATACGCAGTATTTT.

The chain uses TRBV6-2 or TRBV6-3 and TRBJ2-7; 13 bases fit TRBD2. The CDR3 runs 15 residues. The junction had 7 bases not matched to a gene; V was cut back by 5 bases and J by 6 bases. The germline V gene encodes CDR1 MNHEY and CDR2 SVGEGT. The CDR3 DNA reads TGTGCCAGCAGTCCAAGGACTAGCGGGGGAATCGAGCAGTACTTC. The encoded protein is CASSPRTSGGIEQYF.

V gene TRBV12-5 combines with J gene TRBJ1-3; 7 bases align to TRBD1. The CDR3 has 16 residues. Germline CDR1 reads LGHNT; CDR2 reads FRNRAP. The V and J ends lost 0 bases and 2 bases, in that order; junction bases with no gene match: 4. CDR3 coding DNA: TGTGCTAGTGGTTTGGTCCTGACAGGGACTGGAAACACCATATATTTT. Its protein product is CASGLVLTGTGNTIYF. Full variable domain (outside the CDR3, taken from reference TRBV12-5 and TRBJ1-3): DARVTQTPRHKVTEMGQEVTMRCQPILGHNTVFWYRQTMMQGLELLAYFRNRAPLDDSGMPKDRFSAEMPDATLATLKIQPSEPRDSAVYFCASGLVLTGTGNTIYFGEGSWLTVV.

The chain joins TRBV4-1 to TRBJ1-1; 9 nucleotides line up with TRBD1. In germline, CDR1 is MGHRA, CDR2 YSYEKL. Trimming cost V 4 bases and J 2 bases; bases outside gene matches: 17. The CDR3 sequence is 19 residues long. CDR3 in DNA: TGCGCCAGCAGCCTTCAGGACAGGGGCGCAATTCTGGGTAACACTGAAGCTTTCTTT. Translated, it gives CASSLQDRGAILGNTEAFF.

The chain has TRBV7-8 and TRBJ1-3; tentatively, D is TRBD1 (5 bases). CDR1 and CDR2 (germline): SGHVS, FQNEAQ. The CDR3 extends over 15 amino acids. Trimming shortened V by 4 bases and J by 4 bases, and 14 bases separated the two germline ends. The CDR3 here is CASSWGPGGGNTIYF. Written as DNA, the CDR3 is TGTGCCAGCAGCTGGGGCCCGGGAGGGGGAAACACCATATATTTT.

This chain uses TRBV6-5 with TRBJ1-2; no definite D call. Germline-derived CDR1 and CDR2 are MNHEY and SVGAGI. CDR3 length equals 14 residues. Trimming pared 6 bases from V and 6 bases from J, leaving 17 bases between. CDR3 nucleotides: TGTGCCAGCAGGGAGGTGGCTCTGCAGGATGGCTACACCTTC. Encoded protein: CASREVALQDGYTF.

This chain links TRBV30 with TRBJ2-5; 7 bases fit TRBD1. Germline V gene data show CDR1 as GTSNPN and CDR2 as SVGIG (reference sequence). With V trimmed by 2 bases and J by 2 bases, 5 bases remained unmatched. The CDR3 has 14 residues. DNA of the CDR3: TGTGCCTGGAGTTTAGGGGGCACACAAGAGACCCAGTACTTC. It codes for CAWSLGGTQETQYF. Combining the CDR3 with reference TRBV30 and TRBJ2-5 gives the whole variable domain SQTIHQWPATLVQPVGSPLSLECTVEGTSNPNLYWYRQAAGRGLQLLFYSVGIGQISSEVPQNLSASRPQDRQFILSSKKLLLSDSGFYLCAWSLGGTQETQYFGPGTRLLVL.

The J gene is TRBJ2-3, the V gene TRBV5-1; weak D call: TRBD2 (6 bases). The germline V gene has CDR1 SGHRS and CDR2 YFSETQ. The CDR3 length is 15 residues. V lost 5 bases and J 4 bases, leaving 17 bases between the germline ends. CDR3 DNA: TGCGCCAGCAGACTGTCGCGGGGTTTCCCAGATACGCAGTATTTT. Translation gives CASRLSRGFPDTQYF.

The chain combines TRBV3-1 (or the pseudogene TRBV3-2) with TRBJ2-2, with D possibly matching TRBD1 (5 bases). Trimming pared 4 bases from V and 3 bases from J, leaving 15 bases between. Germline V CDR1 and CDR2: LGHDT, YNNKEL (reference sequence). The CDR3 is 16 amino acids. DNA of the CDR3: TGTGCCAGCAGCCGATATCCCAGGGTGGACACCGGGGAGCTGTTTTTT. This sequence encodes CASSRYPRVDTGELFF.

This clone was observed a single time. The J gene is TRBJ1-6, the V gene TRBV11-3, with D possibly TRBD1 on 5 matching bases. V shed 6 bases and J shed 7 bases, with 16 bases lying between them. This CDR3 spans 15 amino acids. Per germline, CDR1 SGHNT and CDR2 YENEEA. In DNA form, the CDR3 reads TGTGCCAGCAGACAGACCGGGGGTGCGAATTCACCCCTCCACTTT. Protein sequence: CASRQTGGANSPLHF.

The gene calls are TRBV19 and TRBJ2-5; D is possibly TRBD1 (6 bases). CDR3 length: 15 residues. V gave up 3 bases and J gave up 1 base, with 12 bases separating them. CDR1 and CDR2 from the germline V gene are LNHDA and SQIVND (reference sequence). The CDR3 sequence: CASSIEGQSQETQYF. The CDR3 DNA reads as TGTGCCAGTAGTATTGAAGGACAGAGCCAAGAGACCCAGTACTTC. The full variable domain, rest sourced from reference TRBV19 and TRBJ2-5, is DGGITQSPKYLFRKEGQNVTLSCEQNLNHDAMYWYRQDPGQGLRLIYYSQIVNDFQKGDIAEGYSVSREKKESFPLTVTSAQKNPTAFYLCASSIEGQSQETQYFGPGTRLLVL.

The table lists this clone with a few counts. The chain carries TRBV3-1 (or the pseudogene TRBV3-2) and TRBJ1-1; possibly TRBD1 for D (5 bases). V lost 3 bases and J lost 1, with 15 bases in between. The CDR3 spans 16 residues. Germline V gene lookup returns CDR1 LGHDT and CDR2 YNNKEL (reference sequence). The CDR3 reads CASSHQTVETNTEAFF. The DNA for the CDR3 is TGTGCCAGCAGCCATCAGACAGTCGAAACGAACACTGAAGCTTTCTTT.

The CDR3 DNA reads TGTGCCAGCAGCTTAGGGGGGGCAGGGGGCGGCGAGCAGTACTTC. Translated, it gives CASSLGGAGGGEQYF. The V and J genes are TRBV7-2 and TRBJ2-7; 8 bases match TRBD1. Unmatched junction bases numbered 8, after V lost 1 base and J lost 6 bases. This CDR3 spans 15 amino acids. The V gene's germline CDR1 is SGHTA and CDR2 FQGNSA.

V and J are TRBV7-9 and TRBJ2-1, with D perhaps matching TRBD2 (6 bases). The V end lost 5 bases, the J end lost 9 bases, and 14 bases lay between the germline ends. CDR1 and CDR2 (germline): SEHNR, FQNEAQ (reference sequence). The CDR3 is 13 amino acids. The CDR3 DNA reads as TGTGCCAGCAGCAAGCCCGGACTAATTGAGCAGTTCTTC. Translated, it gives CASSKPGLIEQFF. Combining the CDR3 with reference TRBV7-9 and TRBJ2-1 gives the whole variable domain DTGVSQNPRHKITKRGQNVTFRCDPISEHNRLYWYRQTLGQGPEFLTYFQNEAQLEKSRLLSDRFSAERPKGSFSTLEIQRTEQGDSAMYLCASSKPGLIEQFFGPGTRLTVL.

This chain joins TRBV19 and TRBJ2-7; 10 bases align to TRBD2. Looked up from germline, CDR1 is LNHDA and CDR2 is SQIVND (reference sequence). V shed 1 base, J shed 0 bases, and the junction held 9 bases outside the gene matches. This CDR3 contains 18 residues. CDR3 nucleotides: TGTGCCAGTAGTATAGTAGCTAGCGGGGGCCCTATCTCCTACGAGCAGTACTTC. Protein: CASSIVASGGPISYEQYF.

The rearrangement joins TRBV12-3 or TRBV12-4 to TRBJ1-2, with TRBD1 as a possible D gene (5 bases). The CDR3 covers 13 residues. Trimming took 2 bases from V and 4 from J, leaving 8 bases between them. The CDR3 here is CASSLQGTYGYTF. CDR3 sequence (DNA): TGTGCCAGCAGTTTACAGGGAACCTATGGCTACACCTTC.

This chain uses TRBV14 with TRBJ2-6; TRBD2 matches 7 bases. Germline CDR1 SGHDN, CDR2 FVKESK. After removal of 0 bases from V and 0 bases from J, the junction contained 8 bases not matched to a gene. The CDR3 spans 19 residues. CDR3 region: CASSQEENRTSSGANVLTF. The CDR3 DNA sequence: TGTGCCAGCAGCCAAGAAGAGAACCGGACTAGCTCTGGGGCCAACGTCCTGACTTTC.

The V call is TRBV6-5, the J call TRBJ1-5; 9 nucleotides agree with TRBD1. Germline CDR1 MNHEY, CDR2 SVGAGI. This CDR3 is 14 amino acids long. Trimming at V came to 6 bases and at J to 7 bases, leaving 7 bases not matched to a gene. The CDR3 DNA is TGTGCCAGCAGGGCAGAGACAGGGGGACAGCCCCAGCATTTT. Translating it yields CASRAETGGQPQHF.